Shown below are 24 T cell receptor beta chains from a single sample sequenced in a study of post-analysis software for immune sequencing data. Study-wide points: Comparison of patients with controls showed 4 to 6 TRBV segments more frequent in patients, TRBV5-6, TRBV5-1 and TRBV20-1 among them.

Their specific antigens are unknown. Included in the TCR beta cDNA libraries were unique molecular identifiers. TCRdb recomputed calls from the PCR reads with MiXCR, one row per CDR3 protein. This sample has about 540,000 distinct CDR3 sequences, with roughly 34% found just once. Material: blood. Receptors were obtained from a girl between 2 and 17 years old with multiple sclerosis.

V gene TRBV18 combines with J gene TRBJ2-5, with D perhaps TRBD2 (5 bases). The end of the DNA fits TRBJ2-7 better, so the J call may be wrong. The germline V gene encodes CDR1 KGHSH and CDR2 LQKENI. This CDR3 is 13 amino acids long. CDR3 residues: CASSQARGFEQYF. In DNA, the CDR3 is TGTGCCAGCTCACAGGCCAGAGGGTTCGAGCAGTACTTC.

A few counts support this clonotype. The chain joins TRBV12-3 or TRBV12-4 to TRBJ2-7; tentative D call: TRBD1 (6 bases). V gave up 8 bases and J gave up 4 bases, with 15 bases separating them. This CDR3 spans 13 amino acids. CDR3: CASGRDTLYEQYF. CDR3 DNA sequence: TGTGCCAGCGGACGGGACACCTTGTACGAGCAGTACTTC.

V usage is TRBV20-1 and J usage is TRBJ1-2, with 8 bases lining up with TRBD1. Trimming cost V 5 bases and J 4 bases; bases outside gene matches: 9. The CDR3 consists of 14 residues. Germline values: CDR1 DFQATT, CDR2 SNEGSKA (reference sequence). The CDR3 is CSAPEDRAFYGYTF. The CDR3 nucleotides are TGCAGTGCTCCTGAGGACAGGGCCTTCTATGGCTACACCTTC.

This clonotype was seen only a few times. This chain joins TRBV6-6 and TRBJ1-6, with D possibly TRBD1 on 6 matching bases. The ends were cut back, 2 bases at V and 12 bases at J, with 14 bases in the middle. From germline, CDR1 is MNHNY and CDR2 SVGAGI (reference sequence). This CDR3 spans 14 amino acids. The CDR3 nucleotides read TGTGCCAGCAGTTACAGACAGGTGGTTGAACCCCTCCACTTT. This sequence encodes CASSYRQVVEPLHF.

With regard to this clonotype: Relative to the germline gene, one junction end is altered; a read error may explain this. This chain links TRBV6-6 with TRBJ1-2; D uncertain. The CDR3 covers 11 residues. The V gene's germline CDR1 is MNHNY and CDR2 SVGAGI (reference sequence). CDR3 bases: TGTGCCAACAGTACAGAGTATGGCTACACCTTC. Encoded protein: CANSTEYGYTF.

The CDR3 nucleotides read TGTGCCAGCAGTGAATTTATAAACGGCTACTATGGCTACACCTTC. As protein: CASSEFINGYYGYTF. The genes are TRBV2 and TRBJ1-2; D not certain. This CDR3 is 15 amino acids long. V dropped 2 bases and J dropped 3 bases, with 13 bases sitting between them. Germline V gives CDR1 SNHLY, CDR2 FYNNEI.

In this sample, this clonotype turned up a few times. This CDR3 reads CAINEANNEQFF. For the CDR3, the DNA is TGTGCCATCAATGAAGCAAACAATGAGCAGTTCTTC. This chain links TRBV10-3 with TRBJ2-1; D gene uncertain. V was clipped by 7 bases and J by 5 bases, with 9 bases between them. Germline V gene sequence: CDR1 ENHRY, CDR2 SYGVKD. The CDR3 covers 12 residues.

This clonotype was counted only a few times. The chain joins TRBV24-1 to TRBJ2-1; 9 bases are a match to TRBD1. V trimming: 0 bases; J trimming: 3 bases; junction bases outside the gene matches: 8. The CDR3 is 18 residues long. The germline CDR1 and CDR2 sequences are KGHDR and SFDVKD. CDR3 protein: CATSDLPGQGRGYNEQFF. In DNA form, the CDR3 reads TGTGCCACCAGTGATTTGCCGGGACAGGGACGGGGCTACAATGAGCAGTTCTTC.

This sequence joins TRBV20-1 and TRBJ1-1; 7 bases are shared with TRBD1. Germline V gene lookup returns CDR1 DFQATT and CDR2 SNEGSKA (reference sequence). The CDR3 totals 14 residues. CDR3 bases: TGCAGCGCCGGGACAGCAATCCTGGGCGCTGAAGCTTTCTTT. Its translation: CSAGTAILGAEAFF.

This clonotype was seen just once. V gene TRBV20-1 combines with J gene TRBJ2-3; maybe TRBD2 (5 bases). The CDR3 is 13 residues long. V was clipped by 1 base and J by 6 bases, with 11 bases between them. Germline V gene data show CDR1 as DFQATT and CDR2 as SNEGSKA (reference sequence). The CDR3, as DNA: TGCAGTGCTAGAGTTACGGGGTCGGATACGCAGTATTTT. Translated: CSARVTGSDTQYF.

CDR3 sequence reads: CASSTRGRTLVGGNTIYF. CDR3 coding DNA: TGTGCCAGCAGCACGCGGGGGAGGACTCTAGTAGGTGGAAACACCATATATTTT. J is TRBJ1-3 and V is TRBV7-8; D perhaps matches TRBD1 (5 bases). The V gene's germline CDR1 is SGHVS and CDR2 FQNEAQ. The CDR3 covers 18 residues. V was cut by 5 bases and J by 3 bases, with 23 bases left in between.

V gene TRBV13 combines with J gene TRBJ2-1; 8 bases are shared with TRBD2. V was pared by 3 bases and J by 0 bases, with 13 bases of the junction left unmatched. The CDR3 contains 19 residues. Germline-derived CDR1 and CDR2 are PRHDT and FYEKMQ (reference sequence). The CDR3 region has the DNA TGTGCCAGCAGCTTCTGGGGTAGCGGGGTCTATAGCTCCTACAATGAGCAGTTCTTC. Translated: CASSFWGSGVYSSYNEQFF.

The rearrangement joins TRBV20-1 to TRBJ2-1, with 7 nucleotides matching TRBD2. The J segment lost 10 bases and the V segment lost 5 bases, leaving 11 bases of the junction unmatched. Germline CDR1 DFQATT, CDR2 SNEGSKA (reference sequence). This CDR3 is built from 13 residues. The CDR3 spells CSALYPGGGEQFF. The DNA of the CDR3 is TGCAGTGCTCTGTACCCGGGGGGTGGAGAGCAGTTCTTC.

The rearrangement uses TRBV28 and TRBJ2-5, with 7 bases lining up with TRBD2. The length of the CDR3 is 15 residues. J gave up 3 bases and V 0 bases, and 4 bases lay outside the gene matches. Germline CDR1 reads MDHEN; CDR2 reads SYDVKM. The CDR3 DNA reads as TGTGCCAGCAGTTTATGGGGAGGGGCAGAAGAGACCCAGTACTTC. Its translation is CASSLWGGAEETQYF.

Only a few counts were recorded for this clonotype. The chain links TRBV11-2 to TRBJ2-1; TRBD2 agrees at 11 bases. The CDR3 runs 20 residues. J gave up 0 bases and V 1 base, and 11 bases lay outside the gene matches. Germline lookup yields CDR1 SGHAT and CDR2 FQNNGV. Written as DNA, the CDR3 is TGTGCCAGCAGCTTAGTCCACGGCTTTAGCGGGGGGGTCTCCTACAATGAGCAGTTCTTC. It specifies CASSLVHGFSGGVSYNEQFF.

The chain uses TRBV24-1 and TRBJ2-3; tentatively, D is TRBD2 (6 bases). There are 15 residues in the CDR3. Trimming removed 7 bases from V and 4 bases from J, with 17 bases in between. In germline, CDR1 is KGHDR, CDR2 SFDVKD. The DNA of the CDR3 is TGTGCCACCAGCGGGTCCAGCGGGCCCCCAGATACGCAGTATTTT. Protein sequence: CATSGSSGPPDTQYF.

This clonotype has just a few counts. The J gene is TRBJ2-7, the V gene TRBV19; TRBD1 might be the D (5 bases). The J call may not be correct, given that the DNA end is closer to TRBJ2-4. Looked up from germline, CDR1 is LNHDA and CDR2 is SQIVND (reference sequence). The CDR3 is 11 residues long. CDR3 sequence (DNA): TGTGCCAGTAACGTAGGGGACATTCAGTACTTC. It translates to CASNVGDIQYF.

The chain joins TRBV7-3 to TRBJ2-1; TRBD1 aligns across 9 bases. CDR1 is SGHTA and CDR2 is FQGTGA in the germline V gene. CDR3 length: 15 amino acids. J lost 8 bases, V lost 5 bases, and 10 bases had no gene match. The CDR3 DNA is TGTGCCAGCAGCACCCGGGACAGGGTAAACGATGAGCAGTTCTTC. This encodes CASSTRDRVNDEQFF.

V is TRBV20-1 and J is TRBJ2-5; unclear D gene. V lost 1 base and J lost 3, with 9 bases in between. CDR3 length equals 13 residues. Looked up from germline, CDR1 is DFQATT and CDR2 is SNEGSKA (reference sequence). The DNA of the CDR3 is TGCAGTGCTAGAGTGGTAGTAAAAGAGACCCAGTACTTC. It is translated as CSARVVVKETQYF.

The sample holds one count of this clonotype. The CDR3 is CASSLGGDYPYEQYF. In DNA, the CDR3 is TGCGCCAGCAGCTTGGGAGGGGACTACCCCTACGAGCAGTACTTC. This rearrangement joins TRBV5-1 to TRBJ2-5; TRBD2 matches 7 bases. TRBJ2-7 matches the DNA end more closely, so the J call is doubtful. CDR1 and CDR2 (germline): SGHRS, YFSETQ. This CDR3 has 15 amino acids.

This chain joins TRBV5-1 and TRBJ2-7; either TRBD1 or TRBD2 may fit D (5 bases each). This CDR3 spans 16 amino acids. Germline values: CDR1 SGHRS, CDR2 YFSETQ. Trimming removed 4 bases from V and 3 bases from J, with 20 bases in between. The CDR3 sequence: CASSRGVTRTYYEQYF. The CDR3 region has the DNA TGCGCCAGCAGCCGGGGCGTGACACGGACCTACTACGAGCAGTACTTC.

This clonotype appeared a few times. The chain carries TRBV9 and TRBJ2-1; 10 bases line up with TRBD2. This CDR3 region has 15 residues. V shed 2 bases, J shed 4 bases, and the junction held 3 bases outside the gene matches. From germline, CDR1 is SGDLS and CDR2 YYNGEE. CDR3 sequence (DNA): TGTGCCAGCAGCGTGTCTAGCGGGGGTTACAATGAGCAGTTCTTC. As protein: CASSVSSGGYNEQFF.

This clonotype was recorded a few times. The V call is TRBV29-1, the J call TRBJ1-1; tentatively, D is TRBD1 (6 bases). Trimming shortened V by 3 bases and J by 1 base, and 9 bases separated the two germline ends. Germline loops: CDR1 SQVTM, CDR2 ANQGSEA. CDR3 length: 13 amino acids. The CDR3 loop reads CSVEVGGNTEAFF. CDR3 nucleotides: TGCAGCGTTGAGGTAGGGGGGAACACTGAAGCTTTCTTT.

This chain connects TRBV20-1 to TRBJ1-6, with TRBD1 as a possible D gene (6 bases). Germline CDR1 DFQATT, CDR2 SNEGSKA (reference sequence). Trimming removed 0 bases from V and 0 bases from J, with 18 bases in between. This CDR3 region has 19 residues. The CDR3 is CSARDLVERGSSYNSPLHF. In DNA form, the CDR3 reads TGCAGTGCTAGAGATCTAGTAGAGAGGGGGAGCTCCTATAATTCACCCCTCCACTTT.